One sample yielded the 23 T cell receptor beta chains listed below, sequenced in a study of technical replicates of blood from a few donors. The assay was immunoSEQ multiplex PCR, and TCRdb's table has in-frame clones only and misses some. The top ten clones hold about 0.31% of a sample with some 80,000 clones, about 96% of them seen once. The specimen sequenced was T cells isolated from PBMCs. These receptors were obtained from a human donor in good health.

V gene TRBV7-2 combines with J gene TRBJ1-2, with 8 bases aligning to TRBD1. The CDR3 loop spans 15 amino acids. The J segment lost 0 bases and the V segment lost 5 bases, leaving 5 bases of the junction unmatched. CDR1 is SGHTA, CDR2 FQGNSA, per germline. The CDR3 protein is CASSPWTGPNYGYTF. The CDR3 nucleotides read TGTGCCAGCAGCCCCTGGACAGGGCCTAACTATGGCTACACCTTC.

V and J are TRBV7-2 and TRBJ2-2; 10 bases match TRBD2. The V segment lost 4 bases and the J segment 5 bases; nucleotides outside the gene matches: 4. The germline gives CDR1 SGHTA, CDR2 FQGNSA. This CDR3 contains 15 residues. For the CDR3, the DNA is TGTGCCAGCAGCTGGAGCGGGAGGGGTACCGGGGAGCTGTTTTTT. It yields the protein CASSWSGRGTGELFF.

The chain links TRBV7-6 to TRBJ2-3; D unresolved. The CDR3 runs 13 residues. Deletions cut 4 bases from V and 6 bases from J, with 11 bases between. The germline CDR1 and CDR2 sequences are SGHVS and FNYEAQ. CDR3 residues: CASSSPISDTQYF. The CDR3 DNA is TGTGCCAGCAGCTCACCTATTTCCGATACGCAGTATTTT.

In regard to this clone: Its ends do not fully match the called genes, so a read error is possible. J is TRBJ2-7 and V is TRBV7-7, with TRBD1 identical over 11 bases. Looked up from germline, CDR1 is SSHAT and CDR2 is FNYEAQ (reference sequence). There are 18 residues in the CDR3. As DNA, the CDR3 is TGTGCTAGCAGCCAACCCCTCCCGGGGACAGGGGGTCCCTACGAGCAGTACTTC. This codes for CASSQPLPGTGGPYEQYF.

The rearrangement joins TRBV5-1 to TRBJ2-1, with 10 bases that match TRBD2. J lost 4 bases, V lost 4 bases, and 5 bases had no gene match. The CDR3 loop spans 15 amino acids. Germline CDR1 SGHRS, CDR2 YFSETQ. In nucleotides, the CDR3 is TGCGCCAGCAGCCCTTCTAGCGGGAGTTACAATGAGCAGTTCTTC. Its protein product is CASSPSSGSYNEQFF.

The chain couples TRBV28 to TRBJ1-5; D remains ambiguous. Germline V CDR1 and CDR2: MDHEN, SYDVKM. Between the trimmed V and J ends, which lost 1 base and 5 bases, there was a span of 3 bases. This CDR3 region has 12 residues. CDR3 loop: CASSLYYQPQHF. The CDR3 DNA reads TGTGCCAGCAGTTTATACTATCAGCCCCAGCATTTT.

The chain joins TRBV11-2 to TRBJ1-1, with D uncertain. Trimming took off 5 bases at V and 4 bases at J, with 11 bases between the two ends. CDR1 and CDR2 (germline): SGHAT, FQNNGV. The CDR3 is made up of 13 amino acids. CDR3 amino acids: CASSPREATEAFF. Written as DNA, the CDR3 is TGTGCCAGCAGCCCCCGTGAGGCCACTGAAGCTTTCTTT.

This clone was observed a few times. The CDR3 loop is CASSRQGGNYNEQFF. The CDR3 DNA follows: TGTGCCAGCAGCCGGCAAGGCGGAAACTACAATGAGCAGTTCTTC. The chain is built from TRBV11-2 and TRBJ2-1, with D hard to call. The germline V gene has CDR1 SGHAT and CDR2 FQNNGV. The V end was cut by 5 bases, the J end by 3 bases, with 14 bases between. The CDR3 spans 15 residues.

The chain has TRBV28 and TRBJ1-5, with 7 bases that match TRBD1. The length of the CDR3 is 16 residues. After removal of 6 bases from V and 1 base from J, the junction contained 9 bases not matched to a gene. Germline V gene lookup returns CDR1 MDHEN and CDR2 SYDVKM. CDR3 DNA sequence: TGTGCCAGCAGACCTCCCGGCAGGGGGAGCAATCAGCCCCAGCATTTT. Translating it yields CASRPPGRGSNQPQHF.

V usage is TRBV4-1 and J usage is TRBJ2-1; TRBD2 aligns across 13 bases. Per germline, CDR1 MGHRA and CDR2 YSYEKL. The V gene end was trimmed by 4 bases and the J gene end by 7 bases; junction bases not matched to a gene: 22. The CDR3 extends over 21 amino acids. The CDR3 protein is CASSPPSTSGRASGARNEQFF. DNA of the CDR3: TGCGCCAGCAGCCCTCCCAGTACTAGCGGGAGGGCCTCCGGGGCGAGGAATGAGCAGTTCTTC.

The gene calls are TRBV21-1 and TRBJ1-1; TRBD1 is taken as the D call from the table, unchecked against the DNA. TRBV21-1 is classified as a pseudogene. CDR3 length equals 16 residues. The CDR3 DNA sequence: TGTGCCAGCAGCAAAGGACGAAACAGTTGGAACACTGAAGCTTTCTTT. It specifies CASSKGRNSWNTEAFF.

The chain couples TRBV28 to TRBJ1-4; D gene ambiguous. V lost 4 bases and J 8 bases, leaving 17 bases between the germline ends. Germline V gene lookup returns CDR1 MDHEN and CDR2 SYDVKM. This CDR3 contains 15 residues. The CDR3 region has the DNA TGTGCCAGCAGTTGGATAACAGATCCTCCGGAAAAACTGTTTTTT. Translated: CASSWITDPPEKLFF.

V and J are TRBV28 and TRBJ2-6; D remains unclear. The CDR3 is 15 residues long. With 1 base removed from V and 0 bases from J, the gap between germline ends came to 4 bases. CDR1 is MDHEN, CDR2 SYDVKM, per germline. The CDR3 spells CASSLSVSGANVLTF. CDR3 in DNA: TGTGCCAGCAGTTTATCGGTCTCTGGGGCCAACGTCCTGACTTTC.

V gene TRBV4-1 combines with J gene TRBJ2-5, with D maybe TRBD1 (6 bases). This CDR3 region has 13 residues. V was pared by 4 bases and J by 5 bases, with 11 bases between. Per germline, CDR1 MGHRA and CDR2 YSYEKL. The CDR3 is CASSLRTDETQYF. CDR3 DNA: TGCGCCAGCAGCCTCCGGACAGACGAGACCCAGTACTTC.

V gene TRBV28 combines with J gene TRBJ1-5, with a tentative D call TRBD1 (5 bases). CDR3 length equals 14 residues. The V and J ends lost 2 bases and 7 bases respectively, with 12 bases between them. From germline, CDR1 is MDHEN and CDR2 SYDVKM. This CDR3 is CASSLNQGYQPQHF. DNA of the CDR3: TGTGCCAGCAGTTTAAATCAGGGATACCAGCCCCAGCATTTT.

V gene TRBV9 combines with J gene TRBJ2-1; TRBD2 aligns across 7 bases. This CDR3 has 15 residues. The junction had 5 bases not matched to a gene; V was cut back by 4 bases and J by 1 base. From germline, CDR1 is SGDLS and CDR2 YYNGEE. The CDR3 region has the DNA TGTGCCAGCAGCTTACTAGCGACATCCTACAATGAGCAGTTCTTC. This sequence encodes CASSLLATSYNEQFF.

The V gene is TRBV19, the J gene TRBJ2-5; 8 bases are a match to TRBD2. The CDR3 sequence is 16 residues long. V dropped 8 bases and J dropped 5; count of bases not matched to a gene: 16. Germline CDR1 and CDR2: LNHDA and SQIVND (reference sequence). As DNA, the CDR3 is TGTGCCAGTCGTGCTGCCGGGAGGGCCTCCTCGGAGACCCAGTACTTC. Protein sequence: CASRAAGRASSETQYF.

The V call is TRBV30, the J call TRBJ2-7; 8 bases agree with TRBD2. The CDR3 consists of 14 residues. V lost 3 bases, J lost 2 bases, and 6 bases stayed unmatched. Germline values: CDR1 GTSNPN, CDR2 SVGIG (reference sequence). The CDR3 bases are TGTGCCTGGAGGGAGCGGGAGACCCCCTACGAGCAGTACTTC. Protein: CAWRERETPYEQYF. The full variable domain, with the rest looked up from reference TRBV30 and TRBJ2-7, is SQTIHQWPATLVQPVGSPLSLECTVEGTSNPNLYWYRQAAGRGLQLLFYSVGIGQISSEVPQNLSASRPQDRQFILSSKKLLLSDSGFYLCAWRERETPYEQYFGPGTRLTVT.

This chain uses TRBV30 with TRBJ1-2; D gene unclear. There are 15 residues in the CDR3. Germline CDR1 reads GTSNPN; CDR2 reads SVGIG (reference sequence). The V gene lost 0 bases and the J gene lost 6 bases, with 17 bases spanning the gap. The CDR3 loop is CAWSVGPDSIDGYTF. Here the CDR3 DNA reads TGTGCCTGGAGTGTAGGTCCAGACTCGATCGATGGCTACACCTTC.

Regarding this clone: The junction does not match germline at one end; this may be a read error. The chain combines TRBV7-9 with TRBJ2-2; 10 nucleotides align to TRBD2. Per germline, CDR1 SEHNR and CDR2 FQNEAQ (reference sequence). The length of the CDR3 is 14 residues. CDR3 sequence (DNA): TGTGCCAGCAGCCTAGCGGGAGTCACCGGGGAGCTGTTTTTT. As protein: CASSLAGVTGELFF. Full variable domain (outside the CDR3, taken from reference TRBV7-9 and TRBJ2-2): DTGVSQNPRHKITKRGQNVTFRCDPISEHNRLYWYRQTLGQGPEFLTYFQNEAQLEKSRLLSDRFSAERPKGSFSTLEIQRTEQGDSAMYLCASSLAGVTGELFFGEGSRLTVL.

The CDR3 spells CAIAGGQGEAFF. CDR3 coding DNA: TGTGCCATCGCGGGGGGCCAAGGGGAAGCTTTCTTT. The chain links TRBV10-3 to TRBJ1-1, with D possibly TRBD1 on 6 matching bases. V lost 8 bases to trimming and J lost 8 bases, with 15 bases between them. In germline, CDR1 is ENHRY, CDR2 SYGVKD. The CDR3 runs 12 residues.

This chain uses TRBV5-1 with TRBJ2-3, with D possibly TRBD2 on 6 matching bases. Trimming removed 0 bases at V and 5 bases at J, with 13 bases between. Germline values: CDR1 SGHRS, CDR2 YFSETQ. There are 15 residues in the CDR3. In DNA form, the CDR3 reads TGCGCCAGCAGCTTGGAGGGAGGAGGGCTAGATACGCAGTATTTT. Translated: CASSLEGGGLDTQYF.

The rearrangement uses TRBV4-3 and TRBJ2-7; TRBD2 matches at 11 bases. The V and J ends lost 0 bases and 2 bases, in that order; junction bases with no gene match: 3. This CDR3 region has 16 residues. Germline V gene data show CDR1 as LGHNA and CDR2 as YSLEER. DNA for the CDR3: TGCGCCAGCAGCCAAGATGTTAGCGGGAGGGCCTACGAGCAGTACTTC. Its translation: CASSQDVSGRAYEQYF.